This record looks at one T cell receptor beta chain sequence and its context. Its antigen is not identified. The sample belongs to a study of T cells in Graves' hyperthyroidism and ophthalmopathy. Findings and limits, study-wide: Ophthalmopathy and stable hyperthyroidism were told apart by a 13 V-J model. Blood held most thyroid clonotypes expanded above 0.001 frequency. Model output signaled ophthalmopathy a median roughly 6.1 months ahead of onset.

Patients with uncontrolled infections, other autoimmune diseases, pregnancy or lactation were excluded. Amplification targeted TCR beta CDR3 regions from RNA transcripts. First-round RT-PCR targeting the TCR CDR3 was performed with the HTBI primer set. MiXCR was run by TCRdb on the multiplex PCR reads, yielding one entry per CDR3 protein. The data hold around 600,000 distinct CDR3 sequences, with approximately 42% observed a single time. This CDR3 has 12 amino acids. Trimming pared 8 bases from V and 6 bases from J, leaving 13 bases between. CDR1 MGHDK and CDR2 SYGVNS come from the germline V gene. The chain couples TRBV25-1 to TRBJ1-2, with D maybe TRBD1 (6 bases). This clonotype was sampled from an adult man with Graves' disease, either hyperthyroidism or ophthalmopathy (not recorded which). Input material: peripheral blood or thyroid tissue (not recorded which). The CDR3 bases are TGTGCCAGCGTGGCTACAGGGAATGGCTACACCTTC. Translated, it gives CASVATGNGYTF.